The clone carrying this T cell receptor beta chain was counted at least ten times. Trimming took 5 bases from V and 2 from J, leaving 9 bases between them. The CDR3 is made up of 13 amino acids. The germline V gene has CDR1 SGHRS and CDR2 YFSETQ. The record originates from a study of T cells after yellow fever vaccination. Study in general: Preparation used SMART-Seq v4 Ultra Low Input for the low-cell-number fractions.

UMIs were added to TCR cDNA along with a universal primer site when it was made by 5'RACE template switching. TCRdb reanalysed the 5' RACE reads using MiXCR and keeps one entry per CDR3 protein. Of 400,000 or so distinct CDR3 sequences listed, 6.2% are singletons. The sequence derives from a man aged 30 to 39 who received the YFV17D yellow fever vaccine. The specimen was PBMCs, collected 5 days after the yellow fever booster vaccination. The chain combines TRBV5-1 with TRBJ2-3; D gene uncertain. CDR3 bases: TGCGCCAGCAGTTCGGCCCTCACAGATACGCAGTATTTT. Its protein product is CASSSALTDTQYF.